The present T cell receptor (beta chain) was sequenced within a study of T cells after yellow fever vaccination. This clonotype has just a few counts. Universal primer sites and UMIs were introduced during 5'RACE template-switching synthesis of TCR cDNA. TCRdb re-analysed the 5' RACE reads in MiXCR, keeping a single row per CDR3 protein. The table includes under 600,000 distinct CDR3 sequences, about 14% detected once. V lost 1 base and J lost 2, with 13 bases in between. This CDR3 has 16 amino acids. Germline values: CDR1 SGHVS, CDR2 FQNEAQ. The material was PBMCs, obtained on the day of the yellow fever booster vaccination. The chain employs TRBV7-8 and TRBJ2-3; D ambiguous. The clonotype comes from a man between 25 and 39 years old who received the YFV17D yellow fever vaccine. The DNA of the CDR3 is TGTGCCAGCAGCTTAGACGCGGCGGCTATCACAGATACGCAGTATTTT. It translates to CASSLDAAAITDTQYF.